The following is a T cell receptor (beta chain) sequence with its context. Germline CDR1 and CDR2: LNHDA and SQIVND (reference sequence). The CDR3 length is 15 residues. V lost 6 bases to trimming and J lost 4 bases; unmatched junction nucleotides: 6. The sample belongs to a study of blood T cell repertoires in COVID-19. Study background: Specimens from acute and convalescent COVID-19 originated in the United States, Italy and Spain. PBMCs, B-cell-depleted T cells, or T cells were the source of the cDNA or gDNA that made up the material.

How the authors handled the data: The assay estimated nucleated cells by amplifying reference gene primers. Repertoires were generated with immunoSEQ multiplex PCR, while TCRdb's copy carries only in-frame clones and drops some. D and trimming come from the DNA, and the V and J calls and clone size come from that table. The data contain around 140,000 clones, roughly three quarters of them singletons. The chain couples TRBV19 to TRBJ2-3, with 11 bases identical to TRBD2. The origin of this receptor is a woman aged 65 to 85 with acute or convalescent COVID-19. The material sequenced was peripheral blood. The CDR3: CASRRTSGRSDTQYF. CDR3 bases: TGTGCCAGTAGGAGGACTAGCGGGCGCTCAGATACGCAGTATTTT.